This T cell receptor (beta chain) was observed in a study of long-term antiretroviral therapy in people with HIV. General study results and limits: The clones with expansion before ART were dominant in the repertoire at all time points.

Runs used v3.0 of the immunoSEQ assay and were done at survey level. TCRdb's copy holds only in-frame clones and misses some; the assay was immunoSEQ multiplex PCR. The sample comprises 20,000 to 25,000 clones, 81% of which are singletons, and 7.2% rests with the top ten. This CDR3 is 15 amino acids long. V gave up 2 bases and J gave up 3 bases, with 14 bases separating them. The germline gives CDR1 MNHNY, CDR2 SVGAGI (reference sequence). For this clone: Its antigen is not identified.

The TCR originated in a man in his thirties or forties with HIV. The specimen comprised unsorted PBMCs, sampled 1.5 years after starting antiretroviral therapy. The chain carries TRBV6-6 and TRBJ2-7; tentative D call: TRBD2 (5 bases). The CDR3 spells CASSYRPHDYYEQYF. CDR3 DNA sequence: TGTGCCAGCAGTTACCGGCCACACGACTACTACGAGCAGTACTTC.